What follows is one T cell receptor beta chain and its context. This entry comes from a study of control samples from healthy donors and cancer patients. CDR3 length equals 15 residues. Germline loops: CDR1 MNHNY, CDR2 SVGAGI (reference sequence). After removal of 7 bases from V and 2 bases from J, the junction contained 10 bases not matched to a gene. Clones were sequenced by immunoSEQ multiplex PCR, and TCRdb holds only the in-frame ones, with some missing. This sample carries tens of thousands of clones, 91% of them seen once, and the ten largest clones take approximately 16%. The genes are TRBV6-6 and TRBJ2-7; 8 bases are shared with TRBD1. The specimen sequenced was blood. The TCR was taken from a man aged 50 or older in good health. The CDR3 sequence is CASKTAGTGAYEQYF. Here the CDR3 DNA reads TGTGCCAGCAAGACCGCCGGGACAGGCGCCTACGAGCAGTACTTC.